This T cell receptor (beta chain) was sequenced for a study of OX40 agonist ivuxolimab in advanced cancers. General study results and limits: Clones of CD4+ and CD8+ blood T cells grew by week 6 at doses of 0.1 to 3.0 mg/kg.

The protocol was immunoSEQ multiplex PCR, while the TCRdb copy is restricted to in-frame clones and leaves out a portion. The repertoire holds tens of thousands of clones, with roughly 80% as singletons. V was shortened by 4 bases and J by 6 bases, with 19 bases between the two germline ends. Germline-derived CDR1 and CDR2 are SGHNT and YYREEE (reference sequence). The CDR3 consists of 15 residues. Comments on this clone: The antigen remains unidentified.

This chain joins TRBV5-4 and TRBJ1-2, with D perhaps matching TRBD1 (5 bases). The sample consisted of CD4+ or CD8+ T cells sorted from blood, taken in a trial of the OX40 agonist ivuxolimab. The TCR originated in an adult with an advanced solid tumor such as melanoma, head and neck, liver or kidney cancer. CDR3: CASSPGGTGLHGYTF. CDR3 DNA: TGTGCCAGCAGCCCCGGGGGGACGGGACTGCATGGCTACACCTTC.